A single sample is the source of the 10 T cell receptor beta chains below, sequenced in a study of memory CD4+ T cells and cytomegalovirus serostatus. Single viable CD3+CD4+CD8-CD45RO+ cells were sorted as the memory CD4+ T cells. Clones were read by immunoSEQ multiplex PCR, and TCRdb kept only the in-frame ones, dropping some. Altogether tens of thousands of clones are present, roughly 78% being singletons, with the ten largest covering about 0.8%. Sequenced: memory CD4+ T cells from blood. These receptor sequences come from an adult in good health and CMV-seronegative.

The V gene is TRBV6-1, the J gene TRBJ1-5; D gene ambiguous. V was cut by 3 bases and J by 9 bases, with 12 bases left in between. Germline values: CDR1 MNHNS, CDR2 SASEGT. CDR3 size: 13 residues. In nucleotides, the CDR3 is TGTGCCAGCAGTGAGACCCCAGGTTTGCCCCAGCATTTT. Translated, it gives CASSETPGLPQHF.

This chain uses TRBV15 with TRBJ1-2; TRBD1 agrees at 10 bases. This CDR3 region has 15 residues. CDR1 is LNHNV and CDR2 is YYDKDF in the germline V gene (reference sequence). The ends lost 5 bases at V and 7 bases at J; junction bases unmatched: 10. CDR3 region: CATSHRTGGGGGYTF. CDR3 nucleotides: TGTGCCACCAGCCATCGGACAGGGGGTGGGGGTGGCTACACCTTC. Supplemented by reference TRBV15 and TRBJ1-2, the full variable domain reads DAMVIQNPRYQVTQFGKPVTLSCSQTLNHNVMYWYQQKSSQAPKLLFHYYDKDFNNEADTPDNFQSRRPNTSFCFLDIRSPGLGDTAMYLCATSHRTGGGGGYTFGSGTRLTVV.

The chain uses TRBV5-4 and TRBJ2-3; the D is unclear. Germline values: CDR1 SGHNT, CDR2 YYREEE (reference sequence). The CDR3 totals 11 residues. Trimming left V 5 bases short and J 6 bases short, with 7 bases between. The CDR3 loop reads CASRGGDTQYF. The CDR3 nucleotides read TGTGCCAGCAGGGGTGGCGATACGCAGTATTTT.

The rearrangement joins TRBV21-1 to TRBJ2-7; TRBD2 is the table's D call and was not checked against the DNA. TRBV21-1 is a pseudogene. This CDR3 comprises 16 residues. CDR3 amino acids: CASSKGTSGRSDEQYF. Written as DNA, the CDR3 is TGTGCCAGCAGCAAAGGGACTAGCGGGAGGTCCGACGAGCAGTACTTC.

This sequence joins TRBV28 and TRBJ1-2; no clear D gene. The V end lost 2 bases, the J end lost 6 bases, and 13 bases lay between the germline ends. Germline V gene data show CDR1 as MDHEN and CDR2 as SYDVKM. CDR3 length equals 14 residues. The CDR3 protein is CASSLGLSHNGYTF. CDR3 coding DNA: TGTGCCAGCAGTTTAGGTCTGTCTCATAATGGCTACACCTTC.

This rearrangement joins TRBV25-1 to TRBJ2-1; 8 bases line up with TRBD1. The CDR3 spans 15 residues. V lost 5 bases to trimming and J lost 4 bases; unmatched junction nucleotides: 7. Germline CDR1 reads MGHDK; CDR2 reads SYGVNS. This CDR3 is CASSPLGQGYNEQFF. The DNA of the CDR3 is TGTGCCAGCAGTCCCCTAGGACAGGGATACAATGAGCAGTTCTTC.

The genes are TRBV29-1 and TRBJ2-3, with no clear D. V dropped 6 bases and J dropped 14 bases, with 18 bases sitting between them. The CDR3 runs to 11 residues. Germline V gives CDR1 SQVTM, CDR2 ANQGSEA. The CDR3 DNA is TGCAGCGTCGGAAAGGGTAGGGTGCGGTATTTT. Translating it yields CSVGKGRVRYF.

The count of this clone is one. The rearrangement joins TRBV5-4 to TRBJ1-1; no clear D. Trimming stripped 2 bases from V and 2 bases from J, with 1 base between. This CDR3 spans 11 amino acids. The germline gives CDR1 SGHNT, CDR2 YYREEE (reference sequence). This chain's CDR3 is CASSLNTEAFF. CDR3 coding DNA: TGTGCCAGCAGCTTAAACACTGAAGCTTTCTTT. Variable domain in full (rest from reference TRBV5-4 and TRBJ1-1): ETGVTQSPTHLIKTRGQQVTLRCSSQSGHNTVSWYQQALGQGPQFIFQYYREEENGRGNFPPRFSGLQFPNYSSELNVNALELDDSALYLCASSLNTEAFFGQGTRLTVV.

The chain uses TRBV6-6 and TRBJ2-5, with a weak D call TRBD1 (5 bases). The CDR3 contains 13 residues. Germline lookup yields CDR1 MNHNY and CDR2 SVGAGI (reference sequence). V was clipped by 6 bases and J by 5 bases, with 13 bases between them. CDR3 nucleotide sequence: TGTGCCAGCAGGCCGAGACAGTCGGAGACCCAGTACTTC. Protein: CASRPRQSETQYF.

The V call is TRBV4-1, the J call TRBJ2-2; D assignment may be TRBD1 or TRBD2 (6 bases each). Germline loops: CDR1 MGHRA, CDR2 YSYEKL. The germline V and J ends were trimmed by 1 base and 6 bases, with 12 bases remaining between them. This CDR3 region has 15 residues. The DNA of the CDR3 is TGCGCCAGCAGCCAAGTGGCCGGGGGCCCCGGGGAGCTGTTTTTT. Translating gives CASSQVAGGPGELFF.